This TCR beta chain was captured in a study of shared T cell receptors in the human thymus. Clones were sequenced by immunoSEQ multiplex PCR, and TCRdb holds only the in-frame ones, with some missing. The data hold about 730,000 clones, with 70% to 90% observed a single time. Germline CDR1 and CDR2: ENHRY and SYGVKD. This CDR3 has 16 residues. Trimming took 2 bases from V and 0 from J, leaving 11 bases between them. The same data also went into a second study, on human thymus T cells. That source reports: Donors were healthy Finnish infants having corrective surgery for congenital heart defects. Resections obtained during corrective heart surgery supplied the thymus tissue. Biased V and J segment usage appeared in thymus and peripheral blood. Related studies noted strongly shared thymic repertoires across unrelated people.

The specimen was thymocytes. The receptor was isolated from a girl under three years old with a congenital heart defect. The chain recombines TRBV10-3 with TRBJ2-4; TRBD1 is a possible D gene (5 bases). CDR3 amino acids: CAISEGPGLAKNIQYF. CDR3 nucleotide sequence: TGTGCCATCAGTGAGGGCCCAGGGTTAGCCAAAAACATTCAGTACTTC.